This T cell receptor (beta chain) was obtained from a study of CD8 T cells in ankylosing spondylitis. General observations from the study: Blood of patients with ankylosing spondylitis appeared to be characterized by a TCR beta motif of several highly homologous variants. As reported, disease-linked clones showed significant enrichment in matched ankylosing spondylitis synovial fluid. Prior work had noted some motif variants in reactive arthritis blood and synovial fluid.

The CDR3 has 14 amino acids. Deletions cut 3 bases from V and 5 bases from J, with 8 bases between. Generation of TCR beta libraries employed quantitative 5'-RACE incorporating molecular barcodes. TCRdb used MiXCR to reprocess the 5' RACE reads, holding one entry per CDR3 protein. This sample has roughly 700,000 distinct CDR3 sequences, with 15% to 20% found just once. This clonotype came up a few times. What it recognizes is unknown. The chain recombines TRBV12-3 or TRBV12-4 with TRBJ1-6; D is uncertain. Sequencing input: blood, either unsorted or a sorted T cell fraction (not recorded which). The source is a male donor with ankylosing spondylitis. The CDR3: CASSFPGHNSPLHF. In DNA, the CDR3 is TGTGCCAGCAGTTTCCCCGGCCATAATTCACCCCTCCACTTT.